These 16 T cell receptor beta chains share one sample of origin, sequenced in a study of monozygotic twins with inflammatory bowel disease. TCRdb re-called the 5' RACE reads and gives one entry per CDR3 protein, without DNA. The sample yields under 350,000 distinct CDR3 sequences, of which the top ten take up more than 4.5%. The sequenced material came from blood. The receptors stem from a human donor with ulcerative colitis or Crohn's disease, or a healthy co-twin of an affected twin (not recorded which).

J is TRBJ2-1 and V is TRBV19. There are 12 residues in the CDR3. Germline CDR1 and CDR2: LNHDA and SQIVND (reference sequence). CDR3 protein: CASSILGNEQFF.

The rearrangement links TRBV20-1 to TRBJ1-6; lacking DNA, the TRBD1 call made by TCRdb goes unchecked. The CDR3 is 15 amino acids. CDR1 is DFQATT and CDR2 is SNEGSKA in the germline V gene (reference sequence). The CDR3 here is CSARRGGTGDSPLHF.

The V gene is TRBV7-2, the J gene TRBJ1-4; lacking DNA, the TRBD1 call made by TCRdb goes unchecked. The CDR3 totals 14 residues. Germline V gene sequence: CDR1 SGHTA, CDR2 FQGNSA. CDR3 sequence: CASSLTGVREKLFF.

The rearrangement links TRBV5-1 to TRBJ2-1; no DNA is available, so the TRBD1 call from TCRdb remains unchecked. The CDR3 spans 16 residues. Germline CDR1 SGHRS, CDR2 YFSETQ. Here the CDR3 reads CASSLAGGQKYNEQFF.

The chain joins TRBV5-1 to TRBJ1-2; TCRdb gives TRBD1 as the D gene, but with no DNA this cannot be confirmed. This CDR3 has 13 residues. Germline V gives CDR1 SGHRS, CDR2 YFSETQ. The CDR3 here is CASSLVTGGGYTF.

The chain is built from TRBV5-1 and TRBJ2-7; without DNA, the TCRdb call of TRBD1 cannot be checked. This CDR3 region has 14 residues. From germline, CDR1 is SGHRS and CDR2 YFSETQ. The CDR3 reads CASSFRDRVDEQYF.

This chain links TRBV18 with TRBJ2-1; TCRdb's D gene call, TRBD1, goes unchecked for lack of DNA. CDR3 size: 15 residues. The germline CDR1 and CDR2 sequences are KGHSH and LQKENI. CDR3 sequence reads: CASSPRWDRVNEQFF.

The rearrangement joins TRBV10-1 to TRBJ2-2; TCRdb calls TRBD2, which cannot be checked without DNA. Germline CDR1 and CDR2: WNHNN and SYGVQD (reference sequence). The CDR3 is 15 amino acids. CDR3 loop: CASSRRGLNTGELFF.

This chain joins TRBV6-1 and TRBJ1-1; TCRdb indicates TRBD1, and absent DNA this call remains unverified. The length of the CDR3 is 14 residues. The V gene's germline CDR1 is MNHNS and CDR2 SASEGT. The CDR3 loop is CASTDILGGTEAFF.

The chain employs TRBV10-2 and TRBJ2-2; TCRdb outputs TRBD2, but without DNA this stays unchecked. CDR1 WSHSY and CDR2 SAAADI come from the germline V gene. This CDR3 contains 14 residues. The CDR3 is CASKRASGYGELFF.

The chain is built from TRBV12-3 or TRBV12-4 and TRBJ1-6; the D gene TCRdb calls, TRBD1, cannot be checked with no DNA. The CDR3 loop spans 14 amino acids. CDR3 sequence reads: CASSRDGWNSPLHF.

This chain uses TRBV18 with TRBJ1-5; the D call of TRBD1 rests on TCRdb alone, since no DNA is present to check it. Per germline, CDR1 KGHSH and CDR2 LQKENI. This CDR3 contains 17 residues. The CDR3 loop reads CASSPTGTGFIGQPQHF.

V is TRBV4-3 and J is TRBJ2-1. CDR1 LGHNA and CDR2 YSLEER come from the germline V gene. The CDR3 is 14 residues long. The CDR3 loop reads CASSSQIDNNEQFF.

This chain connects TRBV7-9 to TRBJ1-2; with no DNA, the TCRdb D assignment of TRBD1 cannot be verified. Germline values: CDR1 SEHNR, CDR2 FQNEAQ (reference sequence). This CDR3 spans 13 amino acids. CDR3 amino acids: CASSHRGLWRYTF.

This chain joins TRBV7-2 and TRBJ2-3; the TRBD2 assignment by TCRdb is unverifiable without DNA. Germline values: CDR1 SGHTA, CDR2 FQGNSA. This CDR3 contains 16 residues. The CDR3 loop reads CASSTMRTSGGDTQYF.

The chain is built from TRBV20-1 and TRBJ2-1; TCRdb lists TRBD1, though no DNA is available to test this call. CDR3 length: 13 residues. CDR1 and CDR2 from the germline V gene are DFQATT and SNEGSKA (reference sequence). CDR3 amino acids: CSASWDRNNEQFF.